This entry lists 25 T cell receptor beta chains sequenced from one sample in a study of human T cells and chemical hapten exposure. TCRdb processed the RACE reads anew with MiXCR; each CDR3 protein has one entry. The sample holds almost 40,000 distinct CDR3 sequences, approximately 9.5% seen once. Time point specified: patch test 3, about 24 weeks after DPC sensitization. Documented treatment: therapeutic diphenylcyclopropenone sensitization with weekly scalp DPC. It was from unfractionated whole blood that total RNA was extracted. Source: whole blood, taken in connection with sensitization to the hapten diphenylcyclopropenone (DPC). These receptors were collected from a middle-aged man with alopecia areata. Some clones in this sample may be carry-over from other donors' samples.

The chain recombines TRBV5-1 with TRBJ2-5; D may be TRBD2 (5 bases). CDR1 and CDR2 from the germline V gene are SGHRS and YFSETQ. The CDR3 is 14 residues long. V lost 0 bases to trimming and J lost 1 base, with 7 bases between them. CDR3 sequence reads: CASSLGEGQETQYF. The CDR3 DNA is TGCGCCAGCAGCTTGGGAGAGGGCCAAGAGACCCAGTACTTC.

There are many counts of this clonotype. This CDR3 is CASSLRASTSVLYNEQFF. The CDR3 DNA reads TGTGCCAGCAGTTTGAGGGCTTCGACTAGCGTTTTGTACAATGAGCAGTTCTTC. This sequence joins TRBV27 and TRBJ2-1; 8 bases align to TRBD2. The V and J ends lost 3 bases and 4 bases, in that order; junction bases with no gene match: 14. This CDR3 region has 18 residues. Germline assignment: CDR1 MNHEY and CDR2 SMNVEV (reference sequence).

The sample holds a few counts of this clonotype. The gene calls are TRBV28 and TRBJ2-1; TRBD2 matches 9 bases. Germline values: CDR1 MDHEN, CDR2 SYDVKM. V was pared by 7 bases and J by 7 bases, with 8 bases of the junction left unmatched. CDR3 length equals 14 residues. CDR3 in amino acids: CASILAGAGNEQFF. The CDR3 nucleotides read TGTGCCAGCATCTTAGCGGGAGCGGGGAATGAGCAGTTCTTC.

This clonotype was seen ten or more times. The chain joins TRBV18 to TRBJ2-5; TRBD2 might be the D (6 bases). The V end was cut by 2 bases, the J end by 4 bases, with 11 bases between. From germline, CDR1 is KGHSH and CDR2 LQKENI. The length of the CDR3 is 14 residues. The CDR3 DNA reads as TGTGCCAGCTCACCAACGGGAGTAAGAGAGACCCAGTACTTC. It encodes CASSPTGVRETQYF.

This chain connects TRBV5-1 to TRBJ1-5; unclear D gene. Per germline, CDR1 SGHRS and CDR2 YFSETQ. The ends were cut back, 0 bases at V and 1 base at J, with 8 bases in the middle. The CDR3 consists of 15 residues. The CDR3 DNA reads as TGCGCCAGCAGCTTGGAAGGGAGAAGCAATCAGCCCCAGCATTTT. Translated, it gives CASSLEGRSNQPQHF.

This clonotype has more than one count but fewer than ten. The chain uses TRBV6-1 and TRBJ2-7; perhaps D is TRBD1 or TRBD2 (5 bases each). V lost 4 bases and J lost 0, with 22 bases in between. The CDR3 has 18 amino acids. In germline, CDR1 is MNHNS, CDR2 SASEGT. CDR3 sequence: CASSAPGTADRYSYEQYF. As DNA, the CDR3 is TGTGCCAGCAGTGCACCCGGGACGGCCGACCGCTACTCCTACGAGCAGTACTTC.

This clonotype was detected ten times or more. This chain joins TRBV7-9 and TRBJ2-5, with 10 bases matching TRBD2. With 6 bases clipped from V and 1 base from J, the junction kept 14 bases outside the gene matches. Germline loops: CDR1 SEHNR, CDR2 FQNEAQ (reference sequence). The CDR3 runs to 18 residues. CDR3 in DNA: TGTGCCAGCAGTCAACAACCGGGACTAGCGACATCCCAAGAGACCCAGTACTTC. This translates into CASSQQPGLATSQETQYF.

This clonotype has only a few counts. The chain is built from TRBV28 and TRBJ2-1, with a weak D call TRBD2 (5 bases). The CDR3 extends over 12 amino acids. V lost 6 bases to trimming and J lost 6 bases, with 9 bases between them. Germline-derived CDR1 and CDR2 are MDHEN and SYDVKM. The CDR3 sequence is CASRSTSNEQFF. CDR3 DNA sequence: TGTGCCAGCAGGTCCACTAGCAATGAGCAGTTCTTC.

The chain combines TRBV27 with TRBJ1-2; tentatively, D is TRBD1 (5 bases). The CDR3 totals 16 residues. V dropped 4 bases and J dropped 4 bases, with 19 bases sitting between them. Germline-derived CDR1 and CDR2 are MNHEY and SMNVEV (reference sequence). The DNA of the CDR3 is TGTGCCAGCAGTTCGCTTACGGGACGGGCAAGCTATGGCTACACCTTC. As protein: CASSSLTGRASYGYTF.

This clonotype was seen a handful of times. V and J are TRBV20-1 and TRBJ2-3; 10 bases align to TRBD2. Germline V gene lookup returns CDR1 DFQATT and CDR2 SNEGSKA (reference sequence). This CDR3 region has 15 residues. J gave up 6 bases and V 2 bases, and 8 bases lay outside the gene matches. CDR3 sequence (DNA): TGCAGTGCTAGATTCTCAGCGGGAGGGGGTGATACGCAGTATTTT. Protein sequence: CSARFSAGGGDTQYF.

The chain uses TRBV7-3 and TRBJ2-3; 10 nucleotides match TRBD2. The germline gives CDR1 SGHTA, CDR2 FQGTGA. Germline trimming cut 5 bases from V and 6 bases from J; bases unmatched to any gene: 8. This CDR3 is 15 amino acids long. The chain's CDR3 is CASSPRTSGDDTQYF. The CDR3 DNA reads TGTGCCAGCAGCCCCCGGACTAGCGGAGACGATACGCAGTATTTT.

This clonotype was detected ten times or more. This sequence joins TRBV5-1 and TRBJ2-2; D is perhaps TRBD2 (7 bases). Germline CDR1 reads SGHRS; CDR2 reads YFSETQ. V was pared by 7 bases and J by 2 bases, with 12 bases between. This CDR3 is 14 amino acids long. The CDR3 spells CASGGAANTGELFF. The CDR3 region has the DNA TGCGCCAGCGGGGGGGCAGCTAACACCGGGGAGCTGTTTTTT. Full variable domain (outside the CDR3, taken from reference TRBV5-1 and TRBJ2-2): KAGVTQTPRYLIKTRGQQVTLSCSPISGHRSVSWYQQTPGQGLQFLFEYFSETQRNKGNFPGRFSGRQFSNSRSEMNVSTLELGDSALYLCASGGAANTGELFFGEGSRLTVL.

The table lists this clonotype with many counts. The chain recombines TRBV10-2 with TRBJ2-7; 11 bases line up with TRBD2. There are 16 residues in the CDR3. CDR1 is WSHSY, CDR2 SAAADI, per germline. J lost 1 base, V lost 4 bases, and 6 bases had no gene match. This CDR3 reads CASSALAGAGSYEQYF. The CDR3 DNA is TGCGCCAGCAGTGCACTAGCGGGAGCCGGTTCCTACGAGCAGTACTTC.

The V gene is TRBV10-2, the J gene TRBJ1-2; 7 bases match TRBD1. Germline V CDR1 and CDR2: WSHSY, SAAADI. This CDR3 comprises 11 residues. The junction had 4 bases not matched to a gene; V was cut back by 8 bases and J by 7 bases. CDR3 sequence (DNA): TGCGCCAGCGGGACAGTGTCTGGCTACACCTTC. It is translated as CASGTVSGYTF.

This clonotype was found many times. This chain uses TRBV7-9 with TRBJ2-5, with D perhaps TRBD1 (5 bases). The V gene lost 0 bases and the J gene lost 2 bases, with 10 bases spanning the gap. CDR1 is SEHNR and CDR2 is FQNEAQ in the germline V gene (reference sequence). The length of the CDR3 is 15 residues. The CDR3: CASSLADIPQETQYF. The CDR3 DNA follows: TGTGCCAGCAGCTTAGCGGACATACCTCAAGAGACCCAGTACTTC.

The rearrangement links TRBV7-2 to TRBJ1-6; D is unclear. Trimming took 2 bases from V and 7 from J, leaving 3 bases between them. Germline V gene lookup returns CDR1 SGHTA and CDR2 FQGNSA. CDR3 length equals 12 residues. CDR3 residues: CASSLRNSPLHF. Here the CDR3 DNA reads TGTGCCAGCAGCTTAAGGAATTCACCCCTCCACTTT.

In this sample, this clonotype turned up a few times. The chain carries TRBV3-1 and TRBJ2-7, with D possibly being TRBD2 (6 bases). The germline gives CDR1 LGHDT, CDR2 YNNKEL (reference sequence). This CDR3 is 15 amino acids long. The V end lost 0 bases, the J end lost 2 bases, and 11 bases lay between the germline ends. The CDR3 nucleotides read TGTGCCAGCAGCCAAGAACCGGGGGTGGCCTACGAGCAGTACTTC. This translates into CASSQEPGVAYEQYF.

This clonotype has at least ten counts. V usage is TRBV28 and J usage is TRBJ1-2, with TRBD1 as a possible D gene (6 bases). CDR3 length equals 14 residues. CDR1 is MDHEN, CDR2 SYDVKM, per germline. Trimming removed 5 bases from V and 8 bases from J, with 18 bases in between. In DNA form, the CDR3 reads TGTGCCAGCAGTCTTAGGACAGCCTCCCAGGGCTACACCTTC. This codes for CASSLRTASQGYTF.

This clonotype has at least ten counts. This chain links TRBV6-1 with TRBJ1-2; D gene ambiguous. The V end lost 5 bases, the J end lost 2 bases, and 9 bases lay between the germline ends. The CDR3 has 13 residues. CDR1 and CDR2 from the germline V gene are MNHNS and SASEGT. The CDR3, as DNA: TGTGCCAGCAGTACCCAAGGGAACTATGGCTACACCTTC. Protein: CASSTQGNYGYTF.

This chain uses TRBV29-1 with TRBJ2-7; D perhaps matches TRBD2 (6 bases). Trimming cost V 7 bases and J 6 bases, with 19 bases left between them. There are 13 residues in the CDR3. Germline CDR1 reads SQVTM; CDR2 reads ANQGSEA. The CDR3 coding sequence is TGCAGCGCTAAACCTCCTGGGGGGACCGAGCAGTACTTC. Protein product: CSAKPPGGTEQYF.

The sample holds many counts of this clonotype. The chain is built from TRBV7-3 and TRBJ2-7, with TRBD2 identical over 11 bases. Trimming cost V 3 bases and J 2 bases; bases outside gene matches: 3. Germline V gene lookup returns CDR1 SGHTA and CDR2 FQGTGA. The length of the CDR3 is 15 residues. This CDR3 reads CASSLGLAATYEQYF. The CDR3 bases are TGTGCCAGCAGCTTGGGACTAGCGGCCACCTACGAGCAGTACTTC.

The V call is TRBV20-1, the J call TRBJ2-7, with TRBD1 as a possible D gene (5 bases). Per the germline V gene, CDR1 is DFQATT and CDR2 is SNEGSKA (reference sequence). V was cut by 6 bases and J by 2 bases, with 14 bases left in between. The CDR3 covers 13 residues. CDR3 in amino acids: CSARASMTYEQYF. CDR3 nucleotide sequence: TGCAGTGCCAGGGCCAGCATGACCTACGAGCAGTACTTC.

This clonotype was counted ten times or more. The chain uses TRBV5-1 and TRBJ2-1; either TRBD1 or TRBD2 may fit D (5 bases each). In germline, CDR1 is SGHRS, CDR2 YFSETQ. The germline V and J ends were trimmed by 5 bases and 7 bases, with 19 bases remaining between them. The CDR3 totals 15 residues. CDR3 residues: CASSPGTQVGNEQFF. DNA of the CDR3: TGCGCCAGCAGTCCCGGGACCCAGGTTGGGAATGAGCAGTTCTTC.

This clonotype was found many times. The rearrangement links TRBV7-2 to TRBJ2-1; 7 bases map to TRBD2. The CDR3 length is 13 residues. V lost 7 bases, J lost 7 bases, and 7 bases stayed unmatched. Germline loops: CDR1 SGHTA, CDR2 FQGNSA. The CDR3 DNA reads TGTGCCAGCACCAAACCGGGAGGAAATGAGCAGTTCTTC. This codes for CASTKPGGNEQFF.

The chain couples TRBV29-1 to TRBJ2-1, with 8 bases that match TRBD2. Trimming took 6 bases from V and 6 from J; bases not matched to a gene: 4. The germline V gene encodes CDR1 SQVTM and CDR2 ANQGSEA. The CDR3 has 12 residues. In DNA form, the CDR3 reads TGCAGCGTCCGGGAGGGCCCCAATGAGCAGTTCTTC. Amino acids: CSVREGPNEQFF.